Presented here are 17 T cell receptor beta chains from one specimen sequenced in a study of OX40 agonist ivuxolimab in advanced cancers. Sequenced by immunoSEQ multiplex PCR; TCRdb stores in-frame clones only, minus some. The sample consists of about 83,000 clones, 80% to 95% of them appearing once. This specimen was CD4+ or CD8+ T cells sorted from blood, taken in a trial of the OX40 agonist ivuxolimab. The receptors come from an adult with an advanced solid tumor such as melanoma, head and neck, liver or kidney cancer.

The table lists this clone with a count of one. The gene calls are TRBV5-1 and TRBJ2-1; 12 positions agree with TRBD2. V was pared by 4 bases and J by 6 bases, with 2 bases of the junction left unmatched. The CDR3 covers 14 residues. Germline loops: CDR1 SGHRS, CDR2 YFSETQ. Here the CDR3 DNA reads TGCGCCAGCAGCCAGACTAGCGGGAGCAATGAGCAGTTCTTC. Translating gives CASSQTSGSNEQFF.

This clone was detected only once. This chain connects TRBV5-1 to TRBJ1-1; D is uncertain. This CDR3 has 13 residues. The germline V gene encodes CDR1 SGHRS and CDR2 YFSETQ. V was clipped by 5 bases and J by 0 bases, with 8 bases between them. CDR3 sequence: CASSSRMNTEAFF. As DNA, the CDR3 is TGCGCCAGCAGTTCAAGGATGAACACTGAAGCTTTCTTT.

V gene TRBV28 combines with J gene TRBJ2-5; D is perhaps TRBD2 (5 bases). The V end lost 2 bases, the J end lost 9 bases, and 10 bases lay between the germline ends. The V gene's germline CDR1 is MDHEN and CDR2 SYDVKM. The CDR3 runs to 12 residues. The CDR3 nucleotides read TGTGCCAGCAGTTTAATAAAGAGGGCCCAGTACTTC. Amino acid sequence: CASSLIKRAQYF.

J is TRBJ1-6 and V is TRBV2; D ambiguous. The germline gives CDR1 SNHLY, CDR2 FYNNEI. The CDR3 has 11 amino acids. V was shortened by 2 bases and J by 14 bases, with 7 bases between the two germline ends. CDR3 protein: CASSERGSLHF. The CDR3 nucleotides read TGTGCCAGCAGTGAACGCGGATCCCTCCACTTT.

This chain joins TRBV7-6 and TRBJ2-5; D is unclear. Germline V CDR1 and CDR2: SGHVS, FNYEAQ. The CDR3 is 13 amino acids. Trimming cost V 5 bases and J 4 bases, with 11 bases left between them. The CDR3 DNA is TGTGCCAGCAGCCCCCAGGCGGCAGAGACCCAGTACTTC. Translating gives CASSPQAAETQYF.

The chain joins TRBV11-2 to TRBJ1-1; tentative D call: TRBD1 (5 bases). CDR1 is SGHAT, CDR2 FQNNGV, per germline. Trimming removed 0 bases at V and 10 bases at J, with 18 bases between. The CDR3 spans 15 residues. Here the CDR3 DNA reads TGTGCCAGCAGCTTAGATCAGGGTAGGGGCCTCGGAGCTTTCTTT. Its protein is CASSLDQGRGLGAFF.

V gene TRBV18 combines with J gene TRBJ1-5; 7 bases are shared with TRBD1. The CDR3 totals 14 residues. The J segment lost 6 bases and the V segment lost 6 bases, leaving 8 bases of the junction unmatched. Germline V gene data show CDR1 as KGHSH and CDR2 as LQKENI. The CDR3 reads CASSRQGKGQPQHF. DNA for the CDR3: TGTGCCAGCTCGCGACAGGGTAAGGGTCAGCCCCAGCATTTT.

The chain links TRBV21-1 to TRBJ1-6. TRBV21-1 is a known pseudogene. This CDR3 contains 15 residues. CDR3 in amino acids: CASSTRSSYNSPLHF. CDR3 DNA: TGTGCCAGCAGCACGAGGAGCTCCTATAATTCACCCCTCCACTTT.

This sequence joins TRBV5-8 and TRBJ1-1, with D uncertain. The CDR3 is made up of 14 amino acids. The V end lost 2 bases, the J end lost 5 bases, and 13 bases lay between the germline ends. Per germline, CDR1 SGHTS and CDR2 YDEGEE. CDR3: CASSFEGGETEAFF. The DNA for the CDR3 is TGTGCCAGCAGCTTTGAGGGAGGAGAGACTGAAGCTTTCTTT.

The genes are TRBV28 and TRBJ2-7; D is uncertain. The CDR3 length is 15 residues. Germline assignment: CDR1 MDHEN and CDR2 SYDVKM. The V gene lost 6 bases and the J gene lost 2 bases, with 17 bases spanning the gap. CDR3 sequence reads: CASSSNVPLTYEQYF. DNA of the CDR3: TGTGCCAGCAGCTCCAACGTTCCCTTAACCTACGAGCAGTACTTC.

This chain links TRBV5-1 with TRBJ1-1; no clear D gene. V lost 4 bases to trimming and J lost 1 base, with 11 bases between them. Germline CDR1 is SGHRS and CDR2 is YFSETQ. The CDR3 runs to 14 residues. In nucleotides, the CDR3 is TGCGCCAGCAGCCTGACGCCCGGGAACACTGAAGCTTTCTTT. Translated, it gives CASSLTPGNTEAFF.

The chain links TRBV18 to TRBJ1-1, with unresolved D. Germline assignment: CDR1 KGHSH and CDR2 LQKENI. The CDR3 is 16 residues long. Trimming pared 0 bases from V and 4 bases from J, leaving 15 bases between. The chain's CDR3 is CASSPPLQLPGTEAFF. In DNA, the CDR3 is TGTGCCAGCTCACCACCTCTACAGTTGCCTGGCACTGAAGCTTTCTTT. The complete variable domain, with remaining parts taken from reference TRBV18 and TRBJ1-1, reads NAGVMQNPRHLVRRRGQEARLRCSPMKGHSHVYWYRQLPEEGLKFMVYLQKENIIDESGMPKERFSAEFPKEGPSILRIQQVVRGDSAAYFCASSPPLQLPGTEAFFGQGTRLTVV.

This clone occurred a few times. The chain couples TRBV13 to TRBJ1-1; D is possibly TRBD1 (5 bases). Trimming took off 3 bases at V and 0 bases at J, with 8 bases between the two ends. The CDR3 extends over 14 amino acids. Looked up from germline, CDR1 is PRHDT and CDR2 is FYEKMQ (reference sequence). As DNA, the CDR3 is TGTGCCAGCAGCTTTACAGGAGTGAACACTGAAGCTTTCTTT. This sequence encodes CASSFTGVNTEAFF.

The rearrangement uses TRBV2 and TRBJ1-3, with TRBD1 matching 7 bases. V lost 7 bases, J lost 5 bases, and 5 bases stayed unmatched. Germline CDR1 reads SNHLY; CDR2 reads FYNNEI. The CDR3 loop spans 13 amino acids. The CDR3 bases are TGTGCCAGCAACAGGGGTGGCAGAAACACCATATATTTT. Translated: CASNRGGRNTIYF. Combining the CDR3 with reference TRBV2 and TRBJ1-3 gives the whole variable domain EPEVTQTPSHQVTQMGQEVILRCVPISNHLYFYWYRQILGQKVEFLVSFYNNEISEKSEIFDDQFSVERPDGSNFTLKIRSTKLEDSAMYFCASNRGGRNTIYFGEGSWLTVV.

CDR3 DNA: TGTGCCAGCAGCCCCATCTCCTACAATGAGCAGTTCTTC. This translates into CASSPISYNEQFF. The chain couples TRBV7-9 to TRBJ2-1; D ambiguous. Germline lookup yields CDR1 SEHNR and CDR2 FQNEAQ (reference sequence). V dropped 5 bases and J dropped 0 bases, with 5 bases sitting between them. The CDR3 extends over 13 amino acids.

The chain employs TRBV28 and TRBJ1-5; unclear D gene. The germline V gene has CDR1 MDHEN and CDR2 SYDVKM. The length of the CDR3 is 11 residues. V dropped 8 bases and J dropped 16 bases, with 18 bases sitting between them. The CDR3 loop reads CASSRGWGYHF. CDR3 nucleotides: TGTGCCAGCTCCAGAGGGTGGGGATACCATTTT.

The chain carries TRBV28 and TRBJ2-1; no definite D call. In germline, CDR1 is MDHEN, CDR2 SYDVKM. The CDR3 runs 13 residues. The V gene lost 5 bases and the J gene lost 6 bases, with 11 bases spanning the gap. CDR3 coding DNA: TGTGCCAGCAGTCCGGACCCACGCAATGAGCAGTTCTTC. The encoded protein is CASSPDPRNEQFF.